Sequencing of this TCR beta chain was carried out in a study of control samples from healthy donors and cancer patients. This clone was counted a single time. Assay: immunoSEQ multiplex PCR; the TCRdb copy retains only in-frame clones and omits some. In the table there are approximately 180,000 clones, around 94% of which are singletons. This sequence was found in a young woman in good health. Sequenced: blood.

Here the CDR3 reads CATSRSRVRLAGGRTDTQYF. CDR3 bases: TGTGCCACCAGCAGGTCCCGCGTAAGACTAGCGGGAGGACGCACAGATACGCAGTATTTT. V gene TRBV15 combines with J gene TRBJ2-3, with 13 bases identical to TRBD2. Germline lookup yields CDR1 LNHNV and CDR2 YYDKDF (reference sequence). Unmatched junction bases numbered 13, after V lost 3 bases and J lost 1 base. This CDR3 is 20 amino acids long. The whole variable domain, remainder taken from reference TRBV15 and TRBJ2-3, is DAMVIQNPRYQVTQFGKPVTLSCSQTLNHNVMYWYQQKSSQAPKLLFHYYDKDFNNEADTPDNFQSRRPNTSFCFLDIRSPGLGDTAMYLCATSRSRVRLAGGRTDTQYFGPGTRLTVL.